This T cell receptor beta chain emerged from a study of cytomegalovirus exposure and HLA in healthy donors. Note on this clone: Its antigen is currently unknown.

Sequencing used immunoSEQ multiplex PCR; TCRdb keeps in-frame clones, though not all of them. Of about 140,000 clones listed, less than 90% were seen once; the top ten hold less than 3%. Findings and limits, study-wide: Usually a TCR sequence was rare, but some public TCRs were found in many donors. That first-cohort TCR clusters tended to co-occur in the roughly 110 validation repertoires was found in a later analysis.

The sample consisted of PBMCs. This TCR derives from a man between 18 and 35 years old in good health and CMV-seronegative.

The CDR3 is CASSMIAGVLYNEQFF. In DNA form, the CDR3 reads TGTGCCAGTAGTATGATAGCGGGAGTTCTGTACAATGAGCAGTTCTTC. The chain recombines TRBV19 with TRBJ2-1, with 9 bases fitting TRBD2. The ends lost 3 bases at V and 4 bases at J; junction bases unmatched: 7. The CDR3 runs 16 residues. CDR1 and CDR2 from the germline V gene are LNHDA and SQIVND (reference sequence). Using reference TRBV19 and TRBJ2-1 for the parts outside the CDR3, the full variable domain is DGGITQSPKYLFRKEGQNVTLSCEQNLNHDAMYWYRQDPGQGLRLIYYSQIVNDFQKGDIAEGYSVSREKKESFPLTVTSAQKNPTAFYLCASSMIAGVLYNEQFFGPGTRLTVL.